This T cell receptor beta chain is from a study of cytomegalovirus exposure and HLA in healthy donors (TCRdb year 2017). The study in broad terms: An earlier analysis of more than 550 of the donors reported 276 Gb of sequence data and 95 million to 120 million unique TCR beta sequences obtained from around 190 million T cells. An early release that covered about 600 HLA-typed donors contained approximately 300 gigabases of sequencing data and approximately 85 million unique TCR sequences. The genetic ancestry cluster associated with self-reported Caucasian donors included 80% to 90% of the approximately 400 genotyped donors. The study aimed to test whether cataloging public T cell receptors could reveal signatures of past pathogen exposure. The study used immunosequencing to profile the T cell repertoires of 666 subjects and linked those repertoires to cytomegalovirus serostatus. Besides the first cohort of more than 650 subjects, a separate validation cohort made up of some 110 different subjects was used. To predict cytomegalovirus infection status, the study combined high-throughput TCR immunosequencing, statistical association of individual TCRs with disease status, and machine learning. A later analysis re-analyzed previously published TCR beta repertoires from 666 donors and added high-resolution HLA genotyping to study TCR occurrence patterns. Rather than using new phenotypic data, the later analysis identified candidate immune exposures from TCR beta sequences and from how often those sequences occurred across donors. To decide whether each TCR beta V gene segment behaved as functional or pseudogenic, an earlier analysis of some 600 of the donors relied on high-throughput TCR beta sequencing. Donor age, sex, ethnicity and CMV serostatus were collected together with the repertoire data. A later genetic analysis used genome-wide SNP genotypes for about 55% of the 666 donors, treating that subset as a discovery cohort. All discovery cohort repertoires had been generated using a single sequencing platform. HLA typing covered class I and class II loci at four-digit resolution. Typing coverage differed by locus: A, B, C, DRB1 and DQB1 were typed in about 629-640 donors, DQA1 in 500 to 550, DPA1 in some 600, and DPB1 in 400 to 490. About five DR-DQ haplotypes were handled as single units for association and clustering because linkage in the cohort was strong. Among 300 to 500 genotyped donors of the cohort, an average of around 240,000 unique TCR beta nucleotide sequences was sequenced per donor, of which about 20% were non-productive. What the study reported, not specific to this receptor: Immune exposure information for the cohort was limited to CMV serostatus. In the study, roughly 160 TCR beta chains were listed as associated with cytomegalovirus. Because counts were too low, seventeen rarely observed V segments, including chromosome 9 orphons, were excluded from the earlier analysis of roughly 580 of the donors. Linkage disequilibrium might explain the correlated functional status among segregating V segments, but an unknown experimental factor could not be excluded. In a later analysis, HLA-associated TCR beta chains were found to be more clonally expanded and to have lower generation probabilities than equally common non-associated chains. In an earlier analysis of roughly 560 of the donors, most TCR beta V segments were observed in productive rearrangements about 87% or about 30% of the time, broadly matching IMGT annotations. A further reported finding was that TCR beta sequences accurately predicted the HLA-A and HLA-B alleles for most subjects in the first cohort. Presence/absence analyses assumed roughly uniform sequencing depth across donors, an assumption that may not hold. According to a later genetic analysis, donors in an Asian-associated ancestry cluster had fewer N-insertions in productive TCRs than the roughly 670-donor mean. In a later analysis, TCR association rates were found to vary across HLA loci, with the most associated TCRs seen for DRB1 alleles and the fewest for HLA-C alleles. While some public TCRs were present in many individuals, most TCR sequences turned up only very rarely across donors. A later analysis associated 15,000 to 20,000 TCR beta sequences with specific HLA alleles at a false discovery rate of 0.05. In a later analysis, several top co-occurrence clusters were reported to appear linked to parvovirus B19, influenza, CMV and Epstein-Barr virus. Because HLA typing was missing for some donors at each locus, association tests included only the typed subset. Some IMGT-functional V segments, including TRBV6-2 and TRBV6-3, could not be distinguished by the 87-base-pair reads and were therefore excluded. The authors suggested that the approach could potentially be extended to other disease states and immunological phenotypes. Only TCR beta chains were sequenced in this cohort, and the absence of alpha or paired-chain data limited detectable features. In both the original and validation cohorts, the classifier was reported to diagnose cytomegalovirus status with high specificity and sensitivity. A group of highly shared sequence variants was considered likely to be a technical artifact of the sequencing pipeline. According to a later analysis, most CMV-associated TCR beta chains appeared to be HLA-restricted, and the HLA associations seemed to be driven largely by CMV exposure. V-gene and J-gene trimming of TCR beta chains was associated with a missense DCLRE1C variant in a later genetic analysis, and the association was replicated in an independent cohort. When HLA alleles, especially DR and DQ, strongly co-occurred, attributing TCR associations to individual alleles was difficult. A few of the identified cytomegalovirus-associated TCR beta chains were confirmed in vitro to be specific for cytomegalovirus antigens.

V and J are trimmed by 3 bases and 4 bases, and the gene matches miss 3 bases of the junction. From the cysteine up to the phenylalanine, the CDR3 has a length of 13 residues. The sequence is cut down to CDR3 DNA, 39 bases in frame from base 1. CDR1 and CDR2 are read off the germline V gene as SGHDT and YYEEEE. The cohort consisted of 600 to 750 healthy bone marrow donors. At the time of sampling, all cohort members were nominally healthy, though unrecorded immune exposures were likely present. The donor was CMV seropositive and belonged to the group of over 250 seropositive cohort members. Every donor gave a peripheral blood sample, and the peripheral blood mononuclear cells from that sample were used for TCR beta sequencing. Genomic DNA was extracted from the blood cell samples with the Qiagen DNeasy Blood Extraction Kit. Library method: the immunoSEQ multiplex PCR assay. For the multiplex PCR, a mixture combining 60 forward primers for TCR Vbeta segments and 13 reverse primers for TCR Jbeta segments was used. Amplification of the CDR3 region of rearranged TCR beta genes was performed with a multiplex PCR assay on genomic DNA. Amplified TCR beta libraries were sequenced as 87-base-pair reads on the Illumina HiSeq System. Concerning the study's data processing: A later analysis counted tens of millions of unique TCR beta chains across the 666 repertoires, and 10 million to 12 million of these chains were shared by at least two donors. Raw reads were error-corrected and collapsed into unique sequences with a nearest-neighbor algorithm that merged closely related sequences to remove PCR and sequencing errors. Alignment of CDR3 sequences to IMGT reference sequences was used to assign V, D and J gene segments. For a sequence to be retained, a match of at least six nucleotides was required to both a V gene segment and a J gene segment. Rearrangements were classified as productive when the CDR3 lacked stop codons and remained in frame with V and J, and all other rearrangements were classified as non-productive. Following IMGT convention, CDR3 was defined as the stretch from the second conserved V-encoded cysteine to the conserved J-encoded phenylalanine. Sequences without an unambiguous match to a single V gene segment were excluded from the earlier analysis of over 500 of the donors. In an earlier analysis of around 600 of the donors, V segments were called functional above 56.7% productive rearrangements and were called segregating when the between-donor standard deviation exceeded 5%. A statistical classification framework was built for diagnosing cytomegalovirus status from the catalog of TCR beta chain sequences. A later analysis assigned V and J genes by comparing TCR nucleotide sequences with IMGT/GENE-DB human TR gene sequences. Using the TCRdist pipeline, a later analysis assigned CDR3 sequences along with most-parsimonious VDJ recombination scenarios. A later analysis defined each TCR beta chain by its CDR3 amino acid sequence plus V-gene family, and excluded reads lacking a unique V-gene family. To address suspected cross-contamination and a sequencing artifact, a later analysis removed approximately 590 highly shared, low-generation-probability nucleotide sequences. For each public chain, a later analysis derived a clonal expansion index from normalized ranks of inferred template counts within each repertoire. Generation probabilities in a later analysis came from a VDJ recombination model fitted to out-of-frame rearrangements, and those results were checked against IGoR. A later analysis scored TCR-TCR, TCR-HLA and TCR-CMV co-occurrence with hypergeometric tests, applying a repertoire-size bias correction to TCR pairs. A later analysis estimated false discovery rates by permuting HLA or CMV assignments 20 times. In a later analysis, co-occurring TCRs were grouped using DBSCAN, with TCRdist sequence similarity added in when clustering inside HLA-allele-positive subsets. Repertoires with fewer than 30,000 or more than 120,000 public chains, plus five repertoires with anomalous nucleotide sharing, were excluded from co-occurrence clustering. Entries here come from immuneACCESS through TCRdb and include only in-frame sequences with V and J called. Some clones fail to appear in such tables; in the studies checked, an unresolved V gene covers under half of the shortfall, and the cause of the remainder is unknown. V and J calls and clone size are copied from that table; D and trimming were computed from the DNA. The sample contains a few hundred thousand clones, about 80% of them found a single time. The top ten hold roughly 2.5% of the sample.

Comments on this clone: Its antigen is not yet known. No much larger clone is present one base from it, and per-base qualities are unavailable.

The source of this sequence is a woman aged 55-70 years in good health and CMV-seropositive. Material: PBMCs. The chain joins TRBV5-6 to TRBJ2-7; 8 nucleotides in the junction match TRBD2. The bases read TGTGCCAGCAGCTCGGGACTAGTTTACGAGCAGTACTTC. This sequence encodes CASSSGLVYEQYF.